These 27 T cell receptor beta chains were all obtained from the same sample, sequenced in a study of cytomegalovirus exposure and HLA in healthy donors. Use of 60 Vbeta and 13 Jbeta primers characterized the PCR. The data were produced by immunoSEQ multiplex PCR, yet TCRdb's version contains in-frame clones alone and is incomplete. This table has 100,000 to 150,000 clones, almost 80% appearing once. Sequencing was done on a sample of PBMCs. All receptors come from a female donor in good health and CMV-seronegative.

As for this clone: Germline and junction disagree at one end, which may indicate a read error. Other DNA sequences in the sample encode the same CDR3. V is TRBV7-3 and J is TRBJ2-7, with TRBD2 as a possible D gene (7 bases). The CDR3 has 13 residues. Germline values: CDR1 SGHTA, CDR2 FQGTGA. CDR3 region: CASSLGGAGEQYF. CDR3 coding DNA: TGTGCCAGTAGCTTAGGGGGGGCGGGCGAGCAGTACTTC.

As concerns this clone: At the DNA level, this CDR3 is encoded by other sequences in the same sample as well. The chain is built from TRBV11-2 and TRBJ2-7; no reliable D call. Trimming removed 1 base at V and 1 base at J, with 5 bases between. The CDR3 length is 13 residues. Germline V CDR1 and CDR2: SGHAT, FQNNGV. The CDR3: CASSLGHSYEQYF. DNA of the CDR3: TGTGCCAGCAGCTTAGGGCATTCCTACGAGCAGTACTTC. The entire variable domain, with the rest obtained from reference TRBV11-2 and TRBJ2-7, is as follows: EAGVAQSPRYKIIEKRQSVAFWCNPISGHATLYWYQQILGQGPKLLIQFQNNGVVDDSQLPKDRFSAERLKGVDSTLKIQPAKLEDSAVYLCASSLGHSYEQYFGPGTRLTVT.

This clone appeared a single time. The chain recombines TRBV2 with TRBJ2-7; TRBD1 matches 7 bases. Germline lookup yields CDR1 SNHLY and CDR2 FYNNEI. V gave up 7 bases and J gave up 5 bases; unmatched junction bases: 11. This CDR3 has 14 amino acids. The DNA of the CDR3 is TGTGCCAGCATCAAAGACAGGGATAGGGACGAGCAGTACTTC. It yields the protein CASIKDRDRDEQYF.

V usage is TRBV7-2 and J usage is TRBJ2-2; the match to TRBD2 covers 8 bases. Germline CDR1 is SGHTA and CDR2 is FQGNSA. V shed 5 bases, J shed 6 bases, and the junction held 8 bases outside the gene matches. The CDR3 is made up of 15 amino acids. CDR3 loop: CASSVLAAGSGELFF. DNA of the CDR3: TGTGCCAGCAGCGTACTAGCGGCGGGGTCCGGGGAGCTGTTTTTT.

This clone came up once. This sequence joins TRBV27 and TRBJ2-7; no clear D gene. CDR1 and CDR2 (germline): MNHEY, SMNVEV (reference sequence). The CDR3 contains 14 residues. V lost 5 bases to trimming and J lost 2 bases, with 13 bases between them. For the CDR3, the DNA is TGTGCCAGCAGTCCCCGACCGAGGACCTACGAGCAGTACTTC. It encodes CASSPRPRTYEQYF.

V is TRBV27 and J is TRBJ2-7, with D possibly matching TRBD2 (5 bases). Trimming took off 6 bases at V and 12 bases at J, with 21 bases between the two ends. There are 13 residues in the CDR3. The V gene's germline CDR1 is MNHEY and CDR2 SMNVEV (reference sequence). As DNA, the CDR3 is TGTGCCAGCAGCTTGAGGACTGACCGGATGAGGTACTTC. Translation gives CASSLRTDRMRYF.

This clone was found a few times. This chain joins TRBV7-2 and TRBJ1-2; weak D call: TRBD1 (6 bases). Trimming stripped 0 bases from V and 1 base from J, with 12 bases between. CDR3 size: 16 residues. Germline V lookup: CDR1 SGHTA, CDR2 FQGNSA. The CDR3 protein is CASSLADSIGNYGYTF. The CDR3 DNA reads TGTGCCAGCAGCTTAGCGGACAGTATTGGTAACTATGGCTACACCTTC.

This clone has only one observation. The chain uses TRBV9 and TRBJ2-1, with a weak D call TRBD1 (6 bases). Germline values: CDR1 SGDLS, CDR2 YYNGEE. Deletions cut 3 bases from V and 1 base from J, with 14 bases between. The CDR3 has 16 residues. CDR3 loop: CASSGQGSSSYNEQFF. In DNA, the CDR3 is TGTGCCAGCAGCGGGCAGGGGTCCTCATCCTACAATGAGCAGTTCTTC.

The J gene is TRBJ1-1, the V gene TRBV18; maybe TRBD1 (6 bases). V was pared by 3 bases and J by 1 base, with 12 bases between. This CDR3 comprises 15 residues. Germline V CDR1 and CDR2: KGHSH, LQKENI. CDR3 coding DNA: TGTGCCAGCTCACCCATCAGACAGGAGAACACTGAAGCTTTCTTT. This translates into CASSPIRQENTEAFF. Filled out from reference TRBV18 and TRBJ1-1, the complete variable domain reads NAGVMQNPRHLVRRRGQEARLRCSPMKGHSHVYWYRQLPEEGLKFMVYLQKENIIDESGMPKERFSAEFPKEGPSILRIQQVVRGDSAAYFCASSPIRQENTEAFFGQGTRLTVV.

The CDR3 coding sequence is TGCGCCAGCAGGAGCGGGAGGGCTTCGGATGAGCAGTTCTTC. Translation: CASRSGRASDEQFF. V usage is TRBV4-1 and J usage is TRBJ2-1; 10 bases match TRBD2. Unmatched junction bases numbered 7, after V lost 6 bases and J lost 8 bases. The germline gives CDR1 MGHRA, CDR2 YSYEKL. This CDR3 contains 14 residues.

This clone has just a few counts. The V call is TRBV19, the J call TRBJ1-1; TRBD1 agrees at 7 bases. V lost 3 bases, J lost 6 bases, and 13 bases stayed unmatched. The CDR3 consists of 16 residues. Germline CDR1 is LNHDA and CDR2 is SQIVND (reference sequence). The DNA for the CDR3 is TGTGCCAGTAGTATTTTACCCGGTAGGGGGCCGGCTGAAGCTTTCTTT. It encodes CASSILPGRGPAEAFF.

The rearrangement links TRBV5-4 to TRBJ2-7; 8 bases match TRBD1. V was pared by 4 bases and J by 11 bases, with 2 bases of the junction left unmatched. The length of the CDR3 is 10 residues. The germline gives CDR1 SGHNT, CDR2 YYREEE (reference sequence). CDR3 sequence: CASSQDREYF. As DNA, the CDR3 is TGTGCCAGCAGCCAGGACAGGGAGTACTTC.

V is TRBV5-4 and J is TRBJ2-1; 11 nucleotides match TRBD2. CDR3 size: 17 residues. V lost 4 bases to trimming and J lost 4 bases; unmatched junction nucleotides: 10. Germline-derived CDR1 and CDR2 are SGHNT and YYREEE (reference sequence). The chain's CDR3 is CASSAFSSGRIYNEQFF. The DNA of the CDR3 is TGTGCCAGCAGCGCCTTCTCTAGCGGGAGGATTTACAATGAGCAGTTCTTC.

V gene TRBV19 combines with J gene TRBJ2-6; perhaps TRBD2 as D (5 bases). The CDR3 spans 16 residues. V shed 1 base and J shed 0 bases, with 7 bases lying between them. From germline, CDR1 is LNHDA and CDR2 SQIVND (reference sequence). The CDR3 coding sequence is TGTGCCAGTAGTATAGTTCGGGGCTCTGGGGCCAACGTCCTGACTTTC. Translation gives CASSIVRGSGANVLTF.

V usage is TRBV11-3 and J usage is TRBJ1-1, with D unresolved. The CDR3 contains 13 residues. In germline, CDR1 is SGHNT, CDR2 YENEEA. The V end was cut by 2 bases, the J end by 5 bases, with 9 bases between. CDR3 loop: CASSLFERTEAFF. Written as DNA, the CDR3 is TGTGCCAGCAGCTTATTTGAGCGTACTGAAGCTTTCTTT.

V and J are TRBV11-1 and TRBJ2-2; D is possibly TRBD1 (5 bases). V lost 2 bases to trimming and J lost 4 bases, with 14 bases between them. Germline V gene lookup returns CDR1 SGHAT and CDR2 FQDESV (reference sequence). CDR3 size: 16 residues. The CDR3 DNA sequence: TGTGCCAGCAGCTTATCCTTCCAGGGTTCCACCGGGGAGCTGTTTTTT. This translates into CASSLSFQGSTGELFF.

This chain connects TRBV5-1 to TRBJ2-7, with 9 bases fitting TRBD1. V was pared by 3 bases and J by 1 base, with 8 bases of the junction left unmatched. Germline V gene data show CDR1 as SGHRS and CDR2 as YFSETQ. The CDR3 totals 16 residues. DNA for the CDR3: TGCGCCAGCAGCTCGCTTCCGGGACAGGGATCCTACGAGCAGTACTTC. Its translation: CASSSLPGQGSYEQYF. Drawing the rest from reference TRBV5-1 and TRBJ2-7, the complete variable domain is KAGVTQTPRYLIKTRGQQVTLSCSPISGHRSVSWYQQTPGQGLQFLFEYFSETQRNKGNFPGRFSGRQFSNSRSEMNVSTLELGDSALYLCASSSLPGQGSYEQYFGPGTRLTVT.

This chain connects TRBV27 to TRBJ2-2, with D possibly being TRBD1 (6 bases). Trimming pared 6 bases from V and 4 bases from J, leaving 15 bases between. The CDR3 length is 15 residues. The germline gives CDR1 MNHEY, CDR2 SMNVEV (reference sequence). CDR3 in amino acids: CASRVGSTGTGELFF. The CDR3 DNA reads TGTGCCAGCAGGGTTGGGTCGACAGGCACCGGGGAGCTGTTTTTT.

The CDR3 nucleotides are TGCGCCAGCTCCGGACAGGGAGCTGAAAAACTGTTTTTT. The encoded protein is CASSGQGAEKLFF. V gene TRBV4-3 combines with J gene TRBJ1-4; 8 nucleotides line up with TRBD1. There are 13 residues in the CDR3. Germline CDR1 is LGHNA and CDR2 is YSLEER. Trimming took 8 bases from V and 7 from J; bases not matched to a gene: 6.

The chain recombines TRBV2 with TRBJ1-1; 8 bases match TRBD1. V was clipped by 3 bases and J by 2 bases; unmatched bases: 5. The CDR3 runs to 15 residues. Germline values: CDR1 SNHLY, CDR2 FYNNEI. The CDR3 sequence: CASSDRTGKNTEAFF. In nucleotides, the CDR3 is TGTGCCAGCAGTGACCGGACAGGGAAAAACACTGAAGCTTTCTTT.

This chain connects TRBV6-5 to TRBJ2-7; D possibly corresponds to TRBD1 (6 bases). Trimming shortened V by 5 bases and J by 1 base, and 12 bases separated the two germline ends. The length of the CDR3 is 14 residues. Germline CDR1 MNHEY, CDR2 SVGAGI. The CDR3 DNA reads TGTGCCAGCAGTATGACAGGCCAATCCTACGAGCAGTACTTC. As protein: CASSMTGQSYEQYF.

The chain carries TRBV19 and TRBJ2-1; D might be TRBD2 (6 bases). The CDR3 consists of 14 residues. CDR1 and CDR2 (germline): LNHDA, SQIVND (reference sequence). The V end was cut by 7 bases, the J end by 3 bases, with 13 bases between. In DNA form, the CDR3 reads TGTGCCAGTAAGGGGCGGGGAAACTACAATGAGCAGTTCTTC. It is translated as CASKGRGNYNEQFF. The whole variable domain, filled in from reference TRBV19 and TRBJ2-1, reads DGGITQSPKYLFRKEGQNVTLSCEQNLNHDAMYWYRQDPGQGLRLIYYSQIVNDFQKGDIAEGYSVSREKKESFPLTVTSAQKNPTAFYLCASKGRGNYNEQFFGPGTRLTVL.

The chain carries TRBV11-2 and TRBJ2-4; 10 bases match TRBD2. Germline CDR1 and CDR2: SGHAT and FQNNGV. V trimming: 1 base; J trimming: 12 bases; junction bases outside the gene matches: 12. The length of the CDR3 is 16 residues. The CDR3 DNA reads as TGTGCCAGCAGCTTAGGGGCCGGGACTAGCGTTATAACTCAGTACTTC. Amino acid sequence: CASSLGAGTSVITQYF.

The V gene is TRBV5-1, the J gene TRBJ2-3, with 11 bases aligning to TRBD1. J lost 2 bases, V lost 4 bases, and 6 bases had no gene match. In germline, CDR1 is SGHRS, CDR2 YFSETQ. There are 16 residues in the CDR3. The CDR3 sequence: CASSPGTGGFTDTQYF. CDR3 bases: TGCGCCAGCAGCCCCGGGACAGGGGGATTCACAGATACGCAGTATTTT.

CDR3 residues: CASSEETGVGEKLFF. The CDR3, as DNA: TGTGCCAGCAGCGAAGAGACAGGGGTGGGTGAAAAACTGTTTTTT. The chain links TRBV9 to TRBJ1-4, with TRBD1 matching over 8 bases. The V segment lost 3 bases and the J segment 7 bases; nucleotides outside the gene matches: 8. There are 15 residues in the CDR3. Germline loops: CDR1 SGDLS, CDR2 YYNGEE.

The V gene is TRBV7-9, the J gene TRBJ2-1, with 12 bases fitting TRBD2. Germline lookup yields CDR1 SEHNR and CDR2 FQNEAQ (reference sequence). The CDR3 is made up of 17 amino acids. The V gene end was trimmed by 5 bases and the J gene end by 7 bases; junction bases not matched to a gene: 12. DNA for the CDR3: TGTGCCAGCAGCCCGCGACTAGCGGGAGAGGGGTTAAATGAGCAGTTCTTC. Its translation: CASSPRLAGEGLNEQFF.

The rearrangement joins TRBV7-5 to TRBJ2-3; the table's TRBD2 call for D was not verified on the DNA. TRBV7-5 corresponds to a pseudogene. The CDR3 is 19 amino acids. This CDR3 reads CVRRHIISGLAGEPDTQYF. The CDR3 coding sequence is TGTGTCAGAAGACATATTATCTCGGGACTAGCGGGAGAACCAGATACGCAGTATTTT.